Listed here is a single TCR beta chain. Its antigen is still unknown. Base quality data are lacking; no much larger clone is found one base away. The record originates from a study of blood T cell repertoires in COVID-19 (TCRdb year 2020). Looking at the study overall: Collaborator samples came from the United States, Italy and Spain and covered acute and convalescent phases of COVID-19. A de-identified subject ID, COVID-19 status, age in years and sex were almost always included in the sample metadata. The repertoires were released in a freely available public database intended as a resource for research on the immune response to SARS-CoV-2. The dataset comprised deeply sampled blood TCRbeta repertoires from subjects exposed to, actively infected with, or recovered from COVID-19. The prospective study material was composed of cDNA or gDNA derived from T cells, B-cell-depleted T cells, or PBMCs. The samples were drawn from two sources: the first 160 participants of the ongoing ImmuneRACE study, and 1,254 subjects contributed by 6 global collaborators. Where HLA class I and class II types were available, the types were taken from metadata supplied by the sample provider, not from assay-based typing. Findings and caveats that apply to the study as a whole: How much clinical and demographic metadata was included differed by source and by participant, and the metadata was provided uncurated.

Trimming takes 5 bases from V and 1 base from J, and the germline ends sit 9 bases apart. Counted from cysteine to phenylalanine, this CDR3 has 14 amino acids. Only the CDR3 DNA stays, 42 bases, in frame from base 1. From the germline V gene, CDR1 is ENHRY and CDR2 is SYGVKD. Enrolling through a virtual design, the prospective study's participants ranged in age from roughly 18 to 89 years and lived across around 25 United States geographic areas. To assign participants to cohorts, the prospective study relied on clinical history that participants themselves reported in a screening survey and a study questionnaire. Recovered participants in ImmuneRACE Cohort 3 were defined by two consecutive negative NP/OP PCR tests, clearance by a healthcare professional, or resolution of symptoms. In the prospective study, mobile phlebotomists collected whole blood, serum and a nasopharyngeal or oropharyngeal swab from each participant. Participants in the prospective study had the option to provide additional blood draws and questionnaires over a roughly 2-month period. Before DNA extraction, blood samples from the prospective study were shipped at room temperature or frozen.

TCRbeta CDR3 regions were amplified from genomic DNA by means of the immunoSEQ Assay, a bias-controlled multiplex PCR. The study's own analysis went as follows. Within the assay, amplification of reference gene primers was used to estimate how many nucleated cells each sample contained. To quantify the absolute abundance of each unique TCRbeta CDR3 rearrangement, sequence reads were collapsed and filtered. For each sample, productive Simpson clonality was calculated as the square root of Simpson's diversity index across productive rearrangements. In its TCRdb copy, this immuneACCESS table keeps in-frame sequences only and misses some clones. Where compared with another copy, unresolved V genes explain less than half of these, and the others have no known cause. V and J calls and clone size are those listed in that table; D and trimming were worked out from the DNA. The sample table lists hundreds of thousands of clones, about nine tenths of them with a count of one. Of the sample, about 1.7% falls within the top ten clones.

The sequenced material came from PBMCs or T cells enriched from blood (not recorded which). The sequence was obtained from a middle-aged man who had recovered from COVID-19. The V and J segments used are TRBV10-3 and TRBJ1-5; TRBD1 is possibly the D segment (6 matching bases). The CDR3 protein sequence reads: CAISPGQSNQPQHF. The nucleotide sequence is TGTGCCATCAGTCCCGGACAGAGCAATCAGCCCCAGCATTTT.